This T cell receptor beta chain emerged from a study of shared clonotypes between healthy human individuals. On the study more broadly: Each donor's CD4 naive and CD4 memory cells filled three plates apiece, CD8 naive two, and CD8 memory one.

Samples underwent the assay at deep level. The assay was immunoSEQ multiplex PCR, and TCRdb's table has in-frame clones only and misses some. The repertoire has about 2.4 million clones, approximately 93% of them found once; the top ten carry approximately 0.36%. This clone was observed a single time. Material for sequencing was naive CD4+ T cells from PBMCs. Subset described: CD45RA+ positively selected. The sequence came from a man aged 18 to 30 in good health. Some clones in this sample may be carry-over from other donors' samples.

CDR3 coding DNA: TGTGCCACCTCCGAAGCGGGGTACACAGATACGCAGTATTTT. Its translation is CATSEAGYTDTQYF. J is TRBJ2-3 and V is TRBV6-5; 7 bases are a match to TRBD2. The J segment lost 2 bases and the V segment lost 10 bases, leaving 9 bases of the junction unmatched. This CDR3 contains 14 residues. Germline CDR1 and CDR2: MNHEY and SVGAGI.